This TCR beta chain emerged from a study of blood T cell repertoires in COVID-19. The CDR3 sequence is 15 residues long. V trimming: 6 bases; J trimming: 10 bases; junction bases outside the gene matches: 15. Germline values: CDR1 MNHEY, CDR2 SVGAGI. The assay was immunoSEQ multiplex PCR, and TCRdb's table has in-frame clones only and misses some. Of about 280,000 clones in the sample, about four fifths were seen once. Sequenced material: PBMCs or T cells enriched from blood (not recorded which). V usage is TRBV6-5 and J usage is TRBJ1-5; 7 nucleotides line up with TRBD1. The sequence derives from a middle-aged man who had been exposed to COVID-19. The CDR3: CASSSRQGLGFPQHF. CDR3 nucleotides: TGTGCCAGCAGCTCCCGACAGGGCCTGGGTTTTCCCCAGCATTTT.